The 9 T cell receptor beta chains below all came from one sample that was sequenced in a study of T cells in Graves' hyperthyroidism and ophthalmopathy. Researchers amplified the TCR beta CDR3 regions from RNA transcripts. Using the HTBI primer set, a first-round RT-PCR was run on the TCR CDR3. In TCRdb, the multiplex PCR reads were re-called with MiXCR into one record per CDR3 protein. The sample records 550,000 to 650,000 distinct CDR3 sequences, 12% to 15% being singletons. The sequencing sample was made of blood. These receptors originate from a woman between 40 and 50 years old with Graves' hyperthyroidism.

This clonotype was detected many times. V is TRBV9 and J is TRBJ2-2; tentatively, D is TRBD1 or TRBD2 (5 bases each). Trimming took 0 bases from V and 4 from J, leaving 10 bases between them. Germline CDR1 reads SGDLS; CDR2 reads YYNGEE. CDR3 length: 15 amino acids. The CDR3 DNA follows: TGTGCCAGCAGCGTAGATCGGGACCCCACCGGGGAGCTGTTTTTT. As protein: CASSVDRDPTGELFF.

The rearrangement joins TRBV7-9 to TRBJ1-1, with D possibly being TRBD1 (6 bases). Germline V gene lookup returns CDR1 SEHNR and CDR2 FQNEAQ (reference sequence). The ends were cut back, 4 bases at V and 2 bases at J, with 14 bases in the middle. CDR3 size: 15 residues. CDR3 bases: TGTGCCAGCAGCTCGAACAGGGAATCAAACACTGAAGCTTTCTTT. This gives the protein CASSSNRESNTEAFF. Complete variable domain (other parts from reference TRBV7-9 and TRBJ1-1): DTGVSQNPRHKITKRGQNVTFRCDPISEHNRLYWYRQTLGQGPEFLTYFQNEAQLEKSRLLSDRFSAERPKGSFSTLEIQRTEQGDSAMYLCASSSNRESNTEAFFGQGTRLTVV.

Concerning this clonotype: With a much larger clone just one base away, this may be a read error. The genes are TRBV7-9 and TRBJ2-7, with D possibly being TRBD1 or TRBD2 (5 bases each). The CDR3 covers 15 residues. Trimming took off 2 bases at V and 5 bases at J, with 16 bases between the two ends. Germline V gene data show CDR1 as SEHNR and CDR2 as FQNEAQ (reference sequence). The CDR3 reads CASSLLDGTPNEQYF. In nucleotides, the CDR3 is TGTGCCAGCAGCTTACTCGACGGGACCCCCAACGAGCAGTACTTC.

This clonotype was found many times. V gene TRBV2 combines with J gene TRBJ2-1, with 8 bases fitting TRBD2. CDR1 is SNHLY, CDR2 FYNNEI, per germline. The CDR3 sequence is 17 residues long. V shed 4 bases, J shed 8 bases, and the junction held 16 bases outside the gene matches. This chain's CDR3 is CASSGGRPGLGSDEQFF. CDR3 DNA sequence: TGTGCCAGCAGTGGGGGAAGACCGGGACTAGGCAGCGATGAGCAGTTCTTC.

This clonotype came up many times. The rearrangement joins TRBV7-2 to TRBJ2-7; TRBD2 agrees at 7 bases. The V gene end was trimmed by 2 bases and the J gene end by 2 bases; junction bases not matched to a gene: 6. The CDR3 consists of 15 residues. Germline V gene data show CDR1 as SGHTA and CDR2 as FQGNSA. The CDR3 DNA is TGTGCCAGCAGCTTATCTCAGCGGGGTCCCTACGAGCAGTACTTC. It yields the protein CASSLSQRGPYEQYF.

This clonotype was seen only a few times. The V call is TRBV19, the J call TRBJ1-1; D unresolved. From germline, CDR1 is LNHDA and CDR2 SQIVND (reference sequence). Trimming stripped 6 bases from V and 3 bases from J, with 11 bases between. The CDR3 is made up of 13 amino acids. The CDR3 reads CASSRALDTEAFF. In nucleotides, the CDR3 is TGTGCCAGTAGCCGCGCTTTAGACACTGAAGCTTTCTTT.

The rearrangement joins TRBV20-1 to TRBJ1-1; D not certain. Per the germline V gene, CDR1 is DFQATT and CDR2 is SNEGSKA (reference sequence). V shed 5 bases and J shed 3 bases, with 10 bases lying between them. The CDR3 covers 12 residues. The chain's CDR3 is CSALTKDTEAFF. The DNA for the CDR3 is TGCAGTGCTTTAACGAAAGACACTGAAGCTTTCTTT.

At least ten counts were recorded for this clonotype. The chain links TRBV6-1 to TRBJ1-1; 7 positions agree with TRBD1. Per germline, CDR1 MNHNS and CDR2 SASEGT. This CDR3 spans 15 amino acids. J lost 0 bases, V lost 5 bases, and 6 bases had no gene match. The DNA for the CDR3 is TGTGCCAGCAGTCAGAGGGACAGCATGAACACTGAAGCTTTCTTT. This encodes CASSQRDSMNTEAFF.

The rearrangement links TRBV7-8 to TRBJ1-3; D uncertain. The CDR3 totals 17 residues. The V gene lost 2 bases and the J gene lost 4 bases, with 18 bases spanning the gap. The germline gives CDR1 SGHVS, CDR2 FQNEAQ. In nucleotides, the CDR3 is TGTGCCAGCAGCTTAATCTTGACTGCCCTCGGGGGAAACACCATATATTTT. Protein product: CASSLILTALGGNTIYF.